The next 21 T cell receptor beta chains were all read from a single sample in a study of blood T cell repertoires in COVID-19 (dated by TCRdb to 2018 to 2020). Library prep was done by the immunoSEQ multiplex PCR assay. As stored in TCRdb, this immuneACCESS dataset retains in-frame rearrangements with V and J assigned. A fraction of the clones does not appear; measured against another copy, unresolved V genes explain less than half of the discrepancy, and the remainder lacks a known reason. Across this sample there are around 80,000 clones, with approximately 86% seen only once. The ten largest clonotypes hold around 5% of the sample. Input material: peripheral blood. The receptor source for this set is a woman at least 80 years old with acute or convalescent COVID-19.

This chain joins TRBV6-5 and TRBJ2-1, with a tentative D call TRBD2 (5 bases). The CDR3 extends over 12 amino acids. Germline V gives CDR1 MNHEY, CDR2 SVGAGI. The ends were cut back, 4 bases at V and 7 bases at J, with 8 bases in the middle. Here the CDR3 DNA reads TGTGCCAGCAGTTCACTAGGGAATGAGCAGTTCTTC. This gives the protein CASSSLGNEQFF.

The chain combines TRBV30 with TRBJ2-3; 10 bases are a match to TRBD2. J gave up 0 bases and V 3 bases, and 0 bases lay outside the gene matches. Germline CDR1 GTSNPN, CDR2 SVGIG (reference sequence). The CDR3 sequence is 14 residues long. The CDR3 reads CAWRTSGSTDTQYF. The CDR3 bases are TGTGCCTGGAGGACTAGCGGGAGCACAGATACGCAGTATTTT.

The rearrangement links TRBV7-2 to TRBJ2-5; 10 nucleotides match TRBD2. V was pared by 4 bases and J by 4 bases, with 6 bases of the junction left unmatched. Looked up from germline, CDR1 is SGHTA and CDR2 is FQGNSA. This CDR3 region has 15 residues. CDR3 sequence (DNA): TGTGCCAGCAGCTGGGGACTAGCGCGGGGAGAGACCCAGTACTTC. The encoded protein is CASSWGLARGETQYF.

V is TRBV10-1 and J is TRBJ1-6; no clear D. The CDR3 sequence is 12 residues long. The V end was cut by 4 bases, the J end by 7 bases, with 5 bases between. From germline, CDR1 is WNHNN and CDR2 SYGVQD (reference sequence). The chain's CDR3 is CASSASNSPLHF. The CDR3 DNA reads TGCGCCAGCAGTGCTTCGAATTCACCCCTCCACTTT.

The chain has TRBV9 and TRBJ2-7; D is ambiguous. The germline V and J ends were trimmed by 0 bases and 2 bases, with 3 bases remaining between them. Germline V gene lookup returns CDR1 SGDLS and CDR2 YYNGEE. The CDR3 sequence is 12 residues long. CDR3 nucleotides: TGTGCCAGCAGCGTAGCTACCTACGAGCAGTACTTC. It is translated as CASSVATYEQYF.

This chain uses TRBV9 with TRBJ1-2, with 9 bases lining up with TRBD1. Unmatched junction bases numbered 7, after V lost 4 bases and J lost 3 bases. The CDR3 consists of 15 residues. Germline assignment: CDR1 SGDLS and CDR2 YYNGEE. The CDR3 bases are TGTGCCAGCAGCATCGGACAGGGGTTACACTATGGCTACACCTTC. Translated: CASSIGQGLHYGYTF.

The CDR3 loop is CASSDASGRSNTGELFF. CDR3 in DNA: TGCGCCAGCAGTGATGCTAGCGGGAGGTCTAACACCGGGGAGCTGTTTTTT. The chain links TRBV10-1 to TRBJ2-2; 11 bases match TRBD2. Per germline, CDR1 WNHNN and CDR2 SYGVQD (reference sequence). V lost 3 bases, J lost 2 bases, and 5 bases stayed unmatched. The CDR3 covers 17 residues.

The chain has TRBV7-9 and TRBJ2-7; TRBD2 matches at 9 bases. The CDR3 has 15 amino acids. V lost 5 bases to trimming and J lost 4 bases; unmatched junction nucleotides: 9. From germline, CDR1 is SEHNR and CDR2 FQNEAQ (reference sequence). CDR3 sequence: CASSLRAGGQYEQYF. The CDR3 DNA follows: TGTGCCAGCAGCCTTAGAGCGGGGGGCCAATACGAGCAGTACTTC.

The genes are TRBV7-2 and TRBJ1-5, with 7 bases identical to TRBD1. J lost 3 bases, V lost 4 bases, and 6 bases had no gene match. From germline, CDR1 is SGHTA and CDR2 FQGNSA. The CDR3 sequence is 15 residues long. CDR3 region: CASSSTGSFNQPQHF. CDR3 sequence (DNA): TGTGCCAGCAGCTCGACAGGGTCGTTCAATCAGCCCCAGCATTTT.

The chain uses TRBV5-1 and TRBJ2-5; D possibly corresponds to TRBD2 (6 bases). CDR1 and CDR2 from the germline V gene are SGHRS and YFSETQ. The V gene lost 3 bases and the J gene lost 5 bases, with 17 bases spanning the gap. There are 15 residues in the CDR3. CDR3 in amino acids: CASSWVGGDGETQYF. Written as DNA, the CDR3 is TGCGCCAGCAGCTGGGTTGGAGGGGACGGGGAGACCCAGTACTTC.

This clone was seen only once. The chain employs TRBV19 and TRBJ2-7, with a weak D call TRBD1 (5 bases). V lost 1 base, J lost 7 bases, and 11 bases lay in between. This CDR3 spans 13 amino acids. CDR1 is LNHDA, CDR2 SQIVND, per germline (reference sequence). Here the CDR3 DNA reads TGTGCCAGTAGTATAGCGGTCCAGGGTGAGCAGTACTTC. The encoded protein is CASSIAVQGEQYF.

The V gene is TRBV28, the J gene TRBJ2-1; TRBD2 matches at 7 bases. V gave up 7 bases and J gave up 8 bases; unmatched junction bases: 14. The CDR3 consists of 15 residues. Germline CDR1 MDHEN, CDR2 SYDVKM. The CDR3 DNA follows: TGTGCCAGCAAATCTACGGGACTACAGTCCGATGAGCAGTTCTTC. Amino acid sequence: CASKSTGLQSDEQFF.

This sequence joins TRBV19 and TRBJ1-5, with D maybe TRBD1 (5 bases). Germline V CDR1 and CDR2: LNHDA, SQIVND (reference sequence). The CDR3 runs to 16 residues. Trimming stripped 5 bases from V and 2 bases from J, with 16 bases between. For the CDR3, the DNA is TGTGCCAGTAGTCCCCGGGGGGGGACGGGCAATCAGCCCCAGCATTTT. The encoded protein is CASSPRGGTGNQPQHF.

This clone was detected once. V usage is TRBV12-3 or TRBV12-4 and J usage is TRBJ2-7; D gene uncertain. Deletions cut 4 bases from V and 6 bases from J, with 7 bases between. The CDR3 has 11 residues. Here the CDR3 DNA reads TGTGCCAGCAGTTATGGAGTCGAGCAGTACTTC. Residues: CASSYGVEQYF.

The chain recombines TRBV5-6 with TRBJ1-4; D is unresolved. V was pared by 1 base and J by 0 bases, with 4 bases between. This CDR3 spans 14 amino acids. Germline V gene sequence: CDR1 SGHDT, CDR2 YYEEEE. CDR3 region: CASSLRATNEKLFF. CDR3 nucleotide sequence: TGTGCCAGCAGCTTGCGGGCAACTAATGAAAAACTGTTTTTT.

V is TRBV7-9 and J is TRBJ2-1, with D uncertain. CDR1 is SEHNR and CDR2 is FQNEAQ in the germline V gene (reference sequence). The CDR3 length is 13 residues. With 5 bases removed from V and 3 bases from J, the gap between germline ends came to 8 bases. CDR3 bases: TGTGCCAGCAGCCCTGGCAACTACAATGAGCAGTTCTTC. Protein sequence: CASSPGNYNEQFF.

The J gene is TRBJ2-2, the V gene TRBV19; 7 nucleotides match TRBD1. The V segment lost 5 bases and the J segment 4 bases; nucleotides outside the gene matches: 7. Looked up from germline, CDR1 is LNHDA and CDR2 is SQIVND (reference sequence). The CDR3 totals 15 residues. This chain's CDR3 is CASSERGLGTGELFF. The DNA of the CDR3 is TGTGCCAGTAGTGAAAGGGGGCTCGGCACCGGGGAGCTGTTTTTT.

V usage is TRBV13 and J usage is TRBJ2-1; 8 positions match TRBD2. This CDR3 has 16 residues. V trimming: 4 bases; J trimming: 2 bases; junction bases outside the gene matches: 7. Germline V gives CDR1 PRHDT, CDR2 FYEKMQ (reference sequence). CDR3: CASSSPGLGAYNEQFF. CDR3 nucleotide sequence: TGTGCCAGCAGCTCACCGGGACTAGGGGCCTACAATGAGCAGTTCTTC.

This chain links TRBV5-1 with TRBJ2-3, with D possibly matching TRBD1 (6 bases). This CDR3 has 14 amino acids. CDR1 and CDR2 from the germline V gene are SGHRS and YFSETQ. Trimming cost V 2 bases and J 6 bases, with 13 bases left between them. The CDR3 nucleotides are TGCGCCAGCAGCTTACAAACAGGGCCGGATACGCAGTATTTT. Protein sequence: CASSLQTGPDTQYF.

V usage is TRBV5-4 and J usage is TRBJ2-1; unclear D gene. This CDR3 region has 12 residues. V was shortened by 4 bases and J by 3 bases, with 5 bases between the two germline ends. Per germline, CDR1 SGHNT and CDR2 YYREEE (reference sequence). In DNA form, the CDR3 reads TGTGCCAGCAGCGTTATCTACAATGAGCAGTTCTTC. Translation gives CASSVIYNEQFF.

Only one count was recorded for this clone. The V gene is TRBV19, the J gene TRBJ2-5; weak D call: TRBD2 (6 bases). The CDR3 totals 14 residues. Trimming removed 2 bases from V and 4 bases from J, with 11 bases in between. Per germline, CDR1 LNHDA and CDR2 SQIVND (reference sequence). CDR3 sequence: CASSIIKGGETQYF. The CDR3 nucleotides are TGTGCCAGTAGTATAATCAAGGGAGGAGAGACCCAGTACTTC.